The 21 T cell receptor beta chains given below trace back to one sample, sequenced in a study of T cell responses to AZD1222 COVID-19 vaccine. Produced via immunoSEQ multiplex PCR; TCRdb's table is partial and in-frame only. The table records around 140,000 clones, approximately 90% of them present only once. The material was peripheral blood, obtained on day 0 of AZD1222 vaccination. The receptors stem from an adult in good health.

The V gene is TRBV10-3, the J gene TRBJ1-5; TRBD1 aligns across 10 bases. With 0 bases clipped from V and 7 bases from J, the junction kept 3 bases outside the gene matches. The CDR3 has 15 amino acids. Germline CDR1 is ENHRY and CDR2 is SYGVKD. This chain's CDR3 is CAISESRQGAQPQHF. In DNA form, the CDR3 reads TGTGCCATCAGTGAGTCGAGACAGGGGGCACAGCCCCAGCATTTT.

This clone has just a few counts. This sequence joins TRBV4-1 and TRBJ2-7; 8 nucleotides agree with TRBD2. CDR1 is MGHRA and CDR2 is YSYEKL in the germline V gene. CDR3 length equals 15 residues. V was clipped by 1 base and J by 5 bases; unmatched bases: 7. The CDR3 nucleotides read TGCGCCAGCAGCCAAGTAAGGGGCGGGAGGCACGAGCAGTACTTC. Its protein product is CASSQVRGGRHEQYF.

This clone was recorded only once. The rearrangement links TRBV12-5 to TRBJ1-2; perhaps TRBD1 as D (5 bases). The germline gives CDR1 LGHNT, CDR2 FRNRAP. Trimming cost V 3 bases and J 7 bases, with 15 bases left between them. The CDR3 consists of 14 residues. The CDR3 spells CASGLFLGQGGYTF. The CDR3 coding sequence is TGTGCTAGTGGTTTATTCCTGGGCCAGGGTGGCTACACCTTC.

The chain carries TRBV14 and TRBJ2-1; 8 bases are shared with TRBD1. Germline CDR1 and CDR2: SGHDN and FVKESK. The CDR3 spans 14 residues. Trimming cost V 2 bases and J 4 bases; bases outside gene matches: 1. The CDR3 is CASSQRDRYNEQFF. For the CDR3, the DNA is TGTGCCAGCAGCCAACGGGACAGGTACAATGAGCAGTTCTTC.

This clone has a handful of counts. The V call is TRBV5-1, the J call TRBJ2-1; 14 nucleotides line up with TRBD2. The J segment lost 10 bases and the V segment lost 5 bases, leaving 8 bases of the junction unmatched. This CDR3 comprises 15 residues. CDR1 is SGHRS, CDR2 YFSETQ, per germline. The CDR3 DNA reads as TGCGCCAGCAGAACGACTAGCGGGAGGGCCAGCGAGCAGTTCTTC. It codes for CASRTTSGRASEQFF.

The rearrangement links TRBV5-1 to TRBJ1-1, with 11 bases fitting TRBD1. The CDR3 length is 16 residues. V gave up 4 bases and J gave up 6 bases; unmatched junction bases: 11. Per the germline V gene, CDR1 is SGHRS and CDR2 is YFSETQ. The chain's CDR3 is CASSETDRGRGAEAFF. The CDR3 DNA reads TGCGCCAGCAGCGAGACGGACAGGGGGCGCGGCGCTGAAGCTTTCTTT.

This clone was seen a handful of times. The J gene is TRBJ2-7, the V gene TRBV7-9; D gene unclear. V was cut by 5 bases and J by 3 bases, with 5 bases left in between. CDR3 length equals 11 residues. Germline V lookup: CDR1 SEHNR, CDR2 FQNEAQ (reference sequence). The CDR3 DNA sequence: TGTGCCAGCAGCACATACTACGAGCAGTACTTC. This sequence encodes CASSTYYEQYF.

The chain is built from TRBV9 and TRBJ1-6; tentative D call: TRBD1 (5 bases). The CDR3 runs to 13 residues. Germline V gene data show CDR1 as SGDLS and CDR2 as YYNGEE. V gave up 0 bases and J gave up 12 bases, with 10 bases separating them. The CDR3 protein is CASSVGGIGPLHF. The CDR3 bases are TGTGCCAGCAGCGTAGGGGGGATCGGACCCCTCCACTTT.

The chain employs TRBV5-6 and TRBJ2-5, with D uncertain. The CDR3 covers 12 residues. V was shortened by 4 bases and J by 7 bases, with 11 bases between the two germline ends. CDR1 is SGHDT and CDR2 is YYEEEE in the germline V gene. The CDR3 DNA follows: TGTGCCAGCAGCCCACCGGGTGGGACCCAGTACTTC. The encoded protein is CASSPPGGTQYF.

This rearrangement joins TRBV28 to TRBJ2-3, with a weak D call TRBD2 (6 bases). The germline V and J ends were trimmed by 8 bases and 4 bases, with 19 bases remaining between them. The CDR3 contains 15 residues. The V gene's germline CDR1 is MDHEN and CDR2 SYDVKM. The CDR3 protein is CASPPSASVADTQYF. The CDR3 DNA sequence: TGTGCCAGCCCTCCTTCGGCTAGCGTCGCAGATACGCAGTATTTT.

In regard to this clone: Distinct nucleotide sequences in the sample also encode this CDR3. The chain combines TRBV6-1 with TRBJ2-2, with 10 positions matching TRBD2. V gave up 4 bases and J gave up 6 bases; unmatched junction bases: 8. The CDR3 extends over 16 amino acids. The germline V gene has CDR1 MNHNS and CDR2 SASEGT. CDR3 DNA sequence: TGTGCCAGCAGTGCCCTAGCGGGAGTCCCCGCCGGGGAGCTGTTTTTT. Its translation is CASSALAGVPAGELFF.

The rearrangement uses TRBV7-6 and TRBJ1-2, with D unclear. CDR3 length: 15 amino acids. The ends were cut back, 2 bases at V and 6 bases at J, with 16 bases in the middle. Germline assignment: CDR1 SGHVS and CDR2 FNYEAQ. As DNA, the CDR3 is TGTGCCAGCAGCTTATATGCAGGCCGGGCCGATGGCTACACCTTC. This codes for CASSLYAGRADGYTF.

This chain connects TRBV7-9 to TRBJ2-2, with 10 bases that match TRBD1. Germline V lookup: CDR1 SEHNR, CDR2 FQNEAQ (reference sequence). CDR3 length: 16 residues. The J segment lost 4 bases and the V segment lost 5 bases, leaving 7 bases of the junction unmatched. CDR3 amino acids: CASSQGQGLRTGELFF. CDR3 nucleotide sequence: TGTGCCAGCAGCCAGGGACAGGGGTTACGCACCGGGGAGCTGTTTTTT.

The gene calls are TRBV4-1 and TRBJ2-7; D is tentatively TRBD1 or TRBD2 (5 bases each). The CDR3 sequence is 15 residues long. Per the germline V gene, CDR1 is MGHRA and CDR2 is YSYEKL. With 1 base removed from V and 0 bases from J, the gap between germline ends came to 10 bases. CDR3 nucleotides: TGCGCCAGCAGCCAAGGAGGGGCGGCCTCCTACGAGCAGTACTTC. It translates to CASSQGGAASYEQYF.

The chain recombines TRBV18 with TRBJ2-7; 7 positions agree with TRBD1. Germline CDR1 reads KGHSH; CDR2 reads LQKENI. CDR3 length equals 15 residues. V shed 5 bases, J shed 3 bases, and the junction held 10 bases outside the gene matches. The DNA for the CDR3 is TGTGCCAGCTCAACCCGGAGAGGGGGCAACTACGAGCAGTACTTC. Protein product: CASSTRRGGNYEQYF.

This chain connects TRBV5-1 to TRBJ1-5; weak D call: TRBD1 (6 bases). Trimming removed 0 bases at V and 5 bases at J, with 9 bases between. This CDR3 spans 14 amino acids. The germline CDR1 and CDR2 sequences are SGHRS and YFSETQ. CDR3 protein: CASSLGGLDQPQHF. CDR3 DNA: TGCGCCAGCAGCTTGGGGGGGCTGGATCAGCCCCAGCATTTT. The variable domain in full, completed from reference TRBV5-1 and TRBJ1-5, reads KAGVTQTPRYLIKTRGQQVTLSCSPISGHRSVSWYQQTPGQGLQFLFEYFSETQRNKGNFPGRFSGRQFSNSRSEMNVSTLELGDSALYLCASSLGGLDQPQHFGDGTRLSIL.

V usage is TRBV24-1 and J usage is TRBJ2-3; no clear D. CDR3 length equals 15 residues. Between the trimmed V and J ends, which lost 2 bases and 4 bases, there was a span of 12 bases. The germline V gene has CDR1 KGHDR and CDR2 SFDVKD. Here the CDR3 DNA reads TGTGCCACCAGTGATTCGGACCGGGCGGCAGATACGCAGTATTTT. Encoded protein: CATSDSDRAADTQYF.

This clone was detected once. The chain couples TRBV5-1 to TRBJ2-1, with 12 bases that match TRBD1. With V trimmed by 0 bases and J by 0 bases, 7 bases remained unmatched. Per the germline V gene, CDR1 is SGHRS and CDR2 is YFSETQ. This CDR3 is 19 amino acids long. The CDR3 spells CASSLAGTGGPSSYNEQFF. For the CDR3, the DNA is TGCGCCAGCAGCTTGGCCGGGACAGGGGGCCCAAGCTCCTACAATGAGCAGTTCTTC. Variable domain in full (rest from reference TRBV5-1 and TRBJ2-1): KAGVTQTPRYLIKTRGQQVTLSCSPISGHRSVSWYQQTPGQGLQFLFEYFSETQRNKGNFPGRFSGRQFSNSRSEMNVSTLELGDSALYLCASSLAGTGGPSSYNEQFFGPGTRLTVL.

This clone was detected once. CDR3 DNA: TGTGCCAGCAGTTGGGGGAGGGTCACAGATACGCAGTATTTT. Amino acid sequence: CASSWGRVTDTQYF. The chain employs TRBV6-5 and TRBJ2-3; 7 bases fit TRBD2. Trimming took 4 bases from V and 2 from J; bases not matched to a gene: 3. Looked up from germline, CDR1 is MNHEY and CDR2 is SVGAGI. This CDR3 contains 14 residues.

The rearrangement uses TRBV10-3 and TRBJ1-2; no firm D call. This CDR3 comprises 11 residues. Trimming took off 3 bases at V and 7 bases at J, with 6 bases between the two ends. Germline-derived CDR1 and CDR2 are ENHRY and SYGVKD. The CDR3: CAISDGPGYTF. CDR3 DNA sequence: TGTGCCATCAGTGACGGACCTGGCTACACCTTC.

DNA of the CDR3: TGTGCCAGCAGCCAAGATCGGAATCCTAGCGCGGTCGGGGAGCTGTTTTTT. This sequence encodes CASSQDRNPSAVGELFF. The rearrangement uses TRBV14 and TRBJ2-2; a weak D match, TRBD2 (6 bases). Germline CDR1 SGHDN, CDR2 FVKESK. V was clipped by 0 bases and J by 7 bases, with 18 bases between them. This CDR3 contains 17 residues.